These T cell receptor beta chains were read from a single sample in a study of metastatic and nonmetastatic thyroid tumors. MiXCR re-clonotyped the PCR reads for TCRdb. The sample yields 50,000 or so clones, 22% seen once. The sequencing sample was made of blood. These receptors originate from a male donor with papillary thyroid cancer or a benign thyroid nodule (not recorded which). Some clones in this sample may be carry-over from other donors' samples. Both conserved end residues are part of each CDR3. Each record gives: D gene, clone size, J gene, V gene, CDR3 protein, CDR3 DNA. The D gene is left open where the match is weak. Rows may omit the clone size; those that give it use once, few, many or a size class.

d_call: .; clone_size: .; j_call: TRBJ1-2; v_call: TRBV28; cdr3_aa: CASSSSRGGGYTF; cdr3_nt: TGTGCCAGCAGTTCCTCCAGGGGCGGTGGCTACACCTTC
d_call: .; clone_size: few; j_call: TRBJ2-7; v_call: TRBV12-3/TRBV12-4; cdr3_aa: CAIISPGALNPYEQYF; cdr3_nt: TGTGCCATCATTTCCCCGGGGGCCCTTAACCCCTACGAGCAGTACTTC
d_call: TRBD1; clone_size: many; j_call: TRBJ2-1; v_call: TRBV7-9; cdr3_aa: CASSLLQGEYNEQFF; cdr3_nt: TGTGCCAGCAGCTTATTGCAGGGGGAATACAATGAGCAGTTCTTC
d_call: .; clone_size: medium-sized; j_call: TRBJ1-2; v_call: TRBV11-2; cdr3_aa: CASSQGGTANYGYTF; cdr3_nt: TGTGCCAGCAGCCAAGGGGGGACCGCGAACTATGGCTACACCTTC
d_call: .; clone_size: .; j_call: TRBJ2-7; v_call: TRBV5-1; cdr3_aa: CASILSATVYDQYF; cdr3_nt: TGCGCCAGCATCTTGAGTGCGACAGTCTACGATCAGTACTTC
d_call: TRBD1; clone_size: few; j_call: TRBJ2-1; v_call: TRBV12-3/TRBV12-4; cdr3_aa: CASSLGQGTGTNEQFF; cdr3_nt: TGTGCCAGCAGTTTAGGCCAAGGGACAGGGACCAATGAGCAGTTCTTC
d_call: TRBD2; clone_size: .; j_call: TRBJ2-2; v_call: TRBV19; cdr3_aa: CASSRPGGVGRELFF; cdr3_nt: TGTGCCAGTAGTCGCCCGGGGGGGGTAGGGCGGGAGCTGTTTTTT
d_call: .; clone_size: many; j_call: TRBJ1-1; v_call: TRBV30; cdr3_aa: CAWKLWTNTEAFF; cdr3_nt: TGTGCCTGGAAGTTGTGGACGAACACTGAAGCTTTCTTT
d_call: .; clone_size: many; j_call: TRBJ2-2; v_call: TRBV7-9; cdr3_aa: CASSLPGLPYSGELFF; cdr3_nt: TGTGCCAGCAGCTTACCGGGACTCCCCTACTCCGGGGAGCTGTTTTTT
d_call: .; clone_size: many; j_call: TRBJ1-5; v_call: TRBV5-1; cdr3_aa: CASSFKGGTDQPQHF; cdr3_nt: TGCGCCAGCAGCTTCAAAGGGGGGACCGATCAGCCCCAGCATTTT
d_call: .; clone_size: few; j_call: TRBJ2-7; v_call: TRBV20-1; cdr3_aa: CSASGQTNTYEQYF; cdr3_nt: TGCAGTGCTAGTGGGCAGACCAATACCTACGAGCAGTACTTC
d_call: .; clone_size: few; j_call: TRBJ2-7; v_call: TRBV12-3/TRBV12-4; cdr3_aa: CASSPRRREQYF; cdr3_nt: TGTGCCAGCAGTCCCCGTCGACGAGAGCAGTACTTC
d_call: .; clone_size: many; j_call: TRBJ1-2; v_call: TRBV12-3/TRBV12-4; cdr3_aa: CASSLRESGYTF; cdr3_nt: TGTGCCAGCAGTCTAAGGGAAAGTGGCTACACCTTC
d_call: .; clone_size: many; j_call: TRBJ1-2; v_call: TRBV20-1; cdr3_aa: CSAQLTGRYGYTF; cdr3_nt: TGCAGTGCCCAACTCACCGGGCGTTATGGCTACACCTTC
d_call: TRBD1; clone_size: .; j_call: TRBJ1-5; v_call: TRBV18; cdr3_aa: CASSPDRDSNQPQHF; cdr3_nt: TGTGCCAGCTCACCCGACAGGGATAGCAATCAGCCCCAGCATTTT
d_call: TRBD1; clone_size: many; j_call: TRBJ1-1; v_call: TRBV11-2; cdr3_aa: CASSTFNRGGTEAFF; cdr3_nt: TGTGCCAGCAGCACGTTTAACAGGGGCGGGACTGAAGCTTTCTTT
d_call: TRBD2; clone_size: medium-sized; j_call: TRBJ2-1; v_call: TRBV24-1; cdr3_aa: CATSSLAGGHAYEQFF; cdr3_nt: TGTGCCACCAGTTCGCTAGCGGGAGGTCATGCGTATGAGCAGTTCTTC
d_call: .; clone_size: .; j_call: TRBJ2-1; v_call: TRBV4-1; cdr3_aa: CASSQDTGEGNEQFF; cdr3_nt: TGCGCCAGCAGCCAAGATACGGGAGAAGGGAATGAGCAGTTCTTC
d_call: .; clone_size: few; j_call: TRBJ2-7; v_call: TRBV6-1; cdr3_aa: CAGKYSLSYEQYF; cdr3_nt: TGTGCCGGCAAGTACTCCCTTTCCTACGAGCAGTACTTC
d_call: .; clone_size: many; j_call: TRBJ1-2; v_call: TRBV4-2; cdr3_aa: CASSQNLGSRDYGYTF; cdr3_nt: TGTGCCAGCAGCCAGAACCTGGGATCCAGGGACTATGGCTACACCTTC
d_call: .; clone_size: many; j_call: TRBJ2-1; v_call: TRBV13; cdr3_aa: CASSPTGRVRINEQFF; cdr3_nt: TGTGCCAGCAGCCCTACAGGGCGTGTTAGGATTAATGAGCAGTTCTTC
d_call: TRBD1; clone_size: few; j_call: TRBJ2-7; v_call: TRBV28; cdr3_aa: CASSSSPGQGAYFEQYF; cdr3_nt: TGTGCCAGCAGTTCATCTCCGGGACAGGGGGCTTATTTTGAGCAGTACTTC
d_call: TRBD2; clone_size: many; j_call: TRBJ2-1; v_call: TRBV4-1; cdr3_aa: CASSQANLAGTEEQFF; cdr3_nt: TGCGCCAGCAGCCAAGCGAACCTAGCGGGGACGGAAGAGCAGTTCTTC
d_call: .; clone_size: many; j_call: TRBJ2-7; v_call: TRBV6-1; cdr3_aa: CASNPLGSTYEQYF; cdr3_nt: TGTGCCAGCAATCCCCTCGGGAGCACCTACGAGCAGTACTTC
d_call: .; clone_size: once; j_call: TRBJ1-2; v_call: TRBV5-1; cdr3_aa: CASCPEVSYGYTF; cdr3_nt: TGCGCCAGCTGCCCCGAGGTCAGCTATGGCTACACCTTC
d_call: TRBD1; clone_size: .; j_call: TRBJ2-7; v_call: TRBV25-1; cdr3_aa: CASSAPVTGGYEQYF; cdr3_nt: TGTGCCAGCAGTGCACCCGTGACAGGGGGCTACGAGCAGTACTTT
d_call: .; clone_size: many; j_call: TRBJ1-4; v_call: TRBV4-1; cdr3_aa: CASSLRPLNEKLFF; cdr3_nt: TGCGCCAGCAGCCTCAGACCACTTAATGAAAAACTGTTTTTT
d_call: .; clone_size: many; j_call: TRBJ1-3; v_call: TRBV5-5; cdr3_aa: CASSLGEFSGNTIYF; cdr3_nt: TGTGCCAGCAGCTTGGGCGAGTTCTCTGGAAACACCATATATTTT
d_call: .; clone_size: once; j_call: TRBJ1-6; v_call: TRBV9; cdr3_aa: CASSVAFNSPLHF; cdr3_nt: TGTGCCAGCAGCGTAGCTTTTAATTCACCCCTCCACTTT
d_call: .; clone_size: few; j_call: TRBJ1-3; v_call: TRBV6-1; cdr3_aa: CASSEWSSGNTIYF; cdr3_nt: TGTGCCAGCAGCGAGTGGAGCTCTGGAAACACCATATATTTT
d_call: .; clone_size: few; j_call: TRBJ1-1; v_call: TRBV12-3/TRBV12-4; cdr3_aa: CASSFGDTEAFF; cdr3_nt: TGTGCCAGCAGTTTTGGGGACACTGAAGCTTTCTTT
d_call: .; clone_size: many; j_call: TRBJ2-1; v_call: TRBV6-2/TRBV6-3; cdr3_aa: CASSYRGPYNEQFF; cdr3_nt: TGTGCCAGCAGTTACAGGGGCCCCTACAATGAGCAGTTCTTC
d_call: .; clone_size: few; j_call: TRBJ1-3; v_call: TRBV27; cdr3_aa: CASIVHGPGNTIYF; cdr3_nt: TGTGCCAGCATCGTACATGGGCCTGGAAACACCATATATTTT
d_call: .; clone_size: .; j_call: TRBJ2-2; v_call: TRBV19; cdr3_aa: CASSPVRRNTGELFF; cdr3_nt: TGTGCCAGTAGTCCGGTCAGGCGGAACACCGGGGAGCTGTTTTTT
d_call: .; clone_size: .; j_call: TRBJ1-2; v_call: TRBV11-1; cdr3_aa: CASSRYGEHGARGYTF; cdr3_nt: TGTGCCAGCAGCCGGTACGGTGAACACGGGGCGCGAGGCTACACCTTC
d_call: .; clone_size: medium-sized; j_call: TRBJ1-1; v_call: TRBV5-1; cdr3_aa: CASSLGGDMDTEAFF; cdr3_nt: TGCGCCAGCAGCTTGGGGGGGGATATGGACACTGAAGCTTTCTTT
d_call: .; clone_size: .; j_call: TRBJ1-1; v_call: TRBV28; cdr3_aa: CASSPPRRGVTEAFF; cdr3_nt: TGTGCCAGCAGTCCACCCCGTCGGGGAGTCACTGAAGCTTTCTTT
d_call: TRBD1; clone_size: few; j_call: TRBJ1-5; v_call: TRBV5-1; cdr3_aa: CASSPGTANQPQHF; cdr3_nt: TGCGCCAGCAGCCCCGGGACAGCTAATCAGCCCCAGCATTTT
d_call: .; clone_size: .; j_call: TRBJ1-4; v_call: TRBV11-2; cdr3_aa: CASSSYIWGADEKLFF; cdr3_nt: TGTGCCAGTAGCTCATACATTTGGGGGGCGGATGAAAAACTGTTTTTT
d_call: .; clone_size: many; j_call: TRBJ2-1; v_call: TRBV19; cdr3_aa: CASSIGAIYNEQFF; cdr3_nt: TGTGCCAGTAGTATAGGAGCGATTTACAATGAGCAGTTCTTC
d_call: .; clone_size: many; j_call: TRBJ2-1; v_call: TRBV6-6; cdr3_aa: CASSYSIGRNNEQFF; cdr3_nt: TGTGCCAGCAGTTACTCGATCGGGAGAAACAATGAGCAGTTCTTC
d_call: .; clone_size: .; j_call: TRBJ1-2; v_call: TRBV6-1; cdr3_aa: CASSIGTGIYGYTF; cdr3_nt: TGTGCCAGCAGTATAGGGACGGGTATCTATGGCTACACCTTC
d_call: TRBD1; clone_size: few; j_call: TRBJ2-7; v_call: TRBV2; cdr3_aa: CACVQGATYEQYF; cdr3_nt: TGTGCCTGCGTACAGGGGGCAACCTACGAGCAGTACTTC
d_call: .; clone_size: .; j_call: TRBJ2-3; v_call: TRBV7-6; cdr3_aa: CASASGPSTDTQYF; cdr3_nt: TGTGCCAGCGCCTCGGGACCGAGCACAGATACGCAGTATTTT
d_call: .; clone_size: many; j_call: TRBJ1-5; v_call: TRBV20-1; cdr3_aa: CSAREAGVGQPQHF; cdr3_nt: TGCAGTGCTAGAGAGGCAGGGGTTGGGCAGCCCCAGCATTTT
d_call: TRBD1; clone_size: many; j_call: TRBJ2-7; v_call: TRBV28; cdr3_aa: CASSFLGQSSYEQYF; cdr3_nt: TGTGCCAGCAGTTTCTTGGGACAGAGTTCCTACGAGCAGTACTTC
d_call: TRBD1; clone_size: few; j_call: TRBJ1-1; v_call: TRBV6-1; cdr3_aa: CASSAGTGYTEAFF; cdr3_nt: TGTGCCAGCAGCGCCGGGACAGGCTACACTGAAGCTTTCTTT
d_call: .; clone_size: many; j_call: TRBJ1-3; v_call: TRBV6-1; cdr3_aa: CASSGLTGSGGNTIYF; cdr3_nt: TGTGCCAGCAGTGGATTAACAGGGTCCGGGGGAAACACCATATATTTT
d_call: .; clone_size: .; j_call: TRBJ2-1; v_call: TRBV5-5; cdr3_aa: CASSGSSGYNEQFF; cdr3_nt: TGTGCCAGCAGCGGGAGTAGCGGTTACAATGAGCAGTTCTTC
d_call: .; clone_size: many; j_call: TRBJ2-5; v_call: TRBV20-1; cdr3_aa: CSAQYQETQYF; cdr3_nt: TGCAGTGCTCAGTACCAAGAGACCCAGTACTTC
d_call: TRBD1; clone_size: few; j_call: TRBJ2-5; v_call: TRBV7-8; cdr3_aa: CASSPRDRAETQYF; cdr3_nt: TGTGCCAGCAGCCCGCGGGACAGGGCAGAGACCCAGTACTTC
d_call: TRBD2; clone_size: many; j_call: TRBJ2-7; v_call: TRBV20-1; cdr3_aa: CSASGAGGPREQYF; cdr3_nt: TGCAGTGCTAGTGGGGCGGGAGGGCCCCGCGAGCAGTACTTC
d_call: .; clone_size: .; j_call: TRBJ1-1; v_call: TRBV6-2/TRBV6-3; cdr3_aa: CASRRNTEAFF; cdr3_nt: TGTGCCAGCAGGCGGAACACTGAAGCTTTCTTT